Listed below are T cell receptor beta chains from one sample, sequenced in a study of cytomegalovirus exposure and HLA in healthy donors. Profiled with immunoSEQ multiplex PCR; TCRdb holds only in-frame clones, not every one. The sample carries tens of thousands of clones, roughly 93% recorded once. The specimen sequenced was PBMCs. These receptors were obtained from a woman in her late teens or twenties in good health and CMV-seropositive. Each CDR3 is given with its conserved first and last residue. A D gene is named only where the DNA matches it firmly. Clone sizes are given selectively: once, few, many, or a class where the clone is expanded.

j_gene,d_gene,abundance,v_gene,CDR3nt,CDR3aa
TRBJ2-1,.,.,TRBV9,TGTGCCAGCAGCGTAGCCCCACGGTGGGAGCAGTTCTTC,CASSVAPRWEQFF
TRBJ2-4,TRBD2,.,TRBV11-1,TGTGCCAGCAGTAGTCTAGCGGGAGATTTTGGCATTCAGTACTTC,CASSSLAGDFGIQYF
TRBJ2-5,TRBD1,.,TRBV7-7,TGTGCTAGCAGCTTCGGAGGGACAGGGGACGGGGAGACCCAGTACTTC,CASSFGGTGDGETQYF
TRBJ2-7,.,once,TRBV28,TGTGCCAGCCTCGGAGGGTGGATTTCCTACGAGCAGTACTTC,CASLGGWISYEQYF
TRBJ1-1,.,once,TRBV30,TGTGCCTGGAGTCTTCCGGGAACTGAAGCTTTCTTT,CAWSLPGTEAFF
TRBJ2-1,TRBD2,.,TRBV7-8,TGTGCCAGCAGCATAGCGGGCCACTCCCGCAATGAGCAGTTCTTC,CASSIAGHSRNEQFF
TRBJ2-6,TRBD1,.,TRBV25-1,TGTGCCAGCCAACAGGGGACCGGGGCCAACGTCCTGACTTTC,CASQQGTGANVLTF
TRBJ2-1,TRBD2,.,TRBV7-2,TGTGCCAGCAGCTTAGAGTGGTTGCGGGAGAATGAGCAGTTCTTC,CASSLEWLRENEQFF
TRBJ1-1,.,.,TRBV25-1,TGTGCCAGCTCCCCCTCGGGGGGGGGTCGGGGAGCTTTCTTT,CASSPSGGGRGAFF
TRBJ1-1,.,.,TRBV29-1,TGCAGCGTTGTATTCCAGGGTACCGAGGCTTTCTTT,CSVVFQGTEAFF
TRBJ2-3,.,.,TRBV2,TGTGCCAGCAGCCCGGACAGAAGCACAGATACGCAGTATTTT,CASSPDRSTDTQYF
TRBJ1-2,TRBD1,.,TRBV5-4,TGTGCCAGCAGCGTTAGGTGGTCGACAGGGGGGCGCGGCTACACCTTC,CASSVRWSTGGRGYTF
TRBJ2-3,TRBD2,.,TRBV9,TGTGCCAGCAGCGTAGCTCTTGGGACTAGCTTTGATACGCAGTATTTT,CASSVALGTSFDTQYF
TRBJ2-2,.,once,TRBV9,TGTGCCAGCAGCGTAGCCCTTCTCCCCGGGGAGCTGTTTTTT,CASSVALLPGELFF
TRBJ1-1,TRBD1,.,TRBV28,TGTGCCAGCACCCGAGGGGGGACAGGCGCTGTAAGGGAAGCTTTCTTT,CASTRGGTGAVREAFF
TRBJ1-2,TRBD1,.,TRBV15,TGTGCCACCAGCAGAGATTGGACAGGGGATGGCTACACCTTC,CATSRDWTGDGYTF
TRBJ2-5,.,.,TRBV13,TGTGCCAGCAGCTTCGAGGGAGGACGGGAAGAGACCCAGTACTTC,CASSFEGGREETQYF
TRBJ1-5,TRBD1,once,TRBV19,TGTGCCAGTAGTTTAACAGGGGGCAATCAGCCCCAGCATTTT,CASSLTGGNQPQHF
TRBJ2-5,TRBD1,.,TRBV6-5,TGTGCCAGCAGCCCTGACAGGGTTGCCGGGGAGACCCAGTACTTC,CASSPDRVAGETQYF
TRBJ1-5,.,.,TRBV9,TGTGCCAGCAGCGTAGGTGGGGCAGATTATCAGCCCCAGCATTTT,CASSVGGADYQPQHF
TRBJ2-7,.,.,TRBV10-3,TGTGCCATCAGTGAAGACCTTGGACAGTCCTACGAGCAGTACTTC,CAISEDLGQSYEQYF
TRBJ2-7,.,.,TRBV5-1,TGCGCCAGCAGCTCCAGGGGTAAGGTCTACGAGCAGTACTTC,CASSSRGKVYEQYF
TRBJ2-5,TRBD2,.,TRBV13,TGTGCCAGCAGCCCAAGACTAGCGGGGATGATGGAGACCCAGTACTTC,CASSPRLAGMMETQYF
TRBJ2-5,.,.,TRBV7-8,TGTGCCAGCAGCTTATTTGACGGTCCTAGACAAGAGACCCAGTACTTC,CASSLFDGPRQETQYF
TRBJ2-3,TRBD2,.,TRBV7-9,TGTGCCAGCAGCCTAGGATGGGAGGGCCTCACAGATACGCAGTATTTT,CASSLGWEGLTDTQYF
TRBJ1-3,.,.,TRBV7-6,TGTGCCAGCAGCTTAGAGCTCAGGGTCTTAAGCTCTGGAAACACCATATATTTT,CASSLELRVLSSGNTIYF
TRBJ1-6,TRBD1,.,TRBV4-2,TGTGCCAGCAGCCAAGACCGGGACAGGACTTCACCCCTCCACTTT,CASSQDRDRTSPLHF
TRBJ1-1,.,.,TRBV29-1,TGCAGCGTCGCGAAGCGCCAAGCGATGAACACTGAAGCTTTCTTT,CSVAKRQAMNTEAFF
TRBJ2-1,.,.,TRBV28,TGTGCCAGCAGCTTACAGGGTAACCCCTACAATGAGCAGTTCTTC,CASSLQGNPYNEQFF
TRBJ1-2,.,.,TRBV12-5,TGTGCTAGTGGTTTTGTCGACTATGGCTACACCTTC,CASGFVDYGYTF
TRBJ1-1,.,.,TRBV4-1,TGCGCCAGCAGCCGCCGGGGTCCCGTTGGGAACACTGAAGCTTTCTTT,CASSRRGPVGNTEAFF
TRBJ1-2,.,.,TRBV5-6,TGTGCCACTCAGGCCGGCAGGGGTGAGGCCGGCTACACCTTC,CATQAGRGEAGYTF
TRBJ2-7,TRBD2,.,TRBV7-8,TGTGCCAGCAGCTTTCATAGCGGGAGTCGCGACGAGCAGTACTTC,CASSFHSGSRDEQYF
TRBJ1-6,.,.,TRBV28,TGTGCCAGCAGTCCGCGACGCTGGAGGTCCTATAATTCACCCCTCCACTTT,CASSPRRWRSYNSPLHF
TRBJ2-7,TRBD2,.,TRBV5-1,TGCGCCAGCTCACCTGTGGGGGGGGTCTCCTACGAGCAGTACTTC,CASSPVGGVSYEQYF
TRBJ1-1,TRBD1,.,TRBV10-3,TGTGCCATCAGTGAGCCCGGACAGGGAAGCACTGAAGCTTTCTTT,CAISEPGQGSTEAFF